This T cell receptor beta chain was captured by sequencing in a study of TIL therapy for anti-PD-1-resistant metastatic lung cancer. Study at large: Tumors were harvested before any PD-1/PD-L1 blockade.

The libraries were made with immunoSEQ v3. Survey-level samples got some 2 million read pairs; deep-level samples got roughly 5-6.5 million. TCRdb's table, derived via immunoSEQ multiplex PCR, lists solely in-frame clones and lacks some. This table has fewer than 65,000 clones, more than 80% appearing once. General study results and limits: Treatment-naive, never-smoker and oncogene-addicted patients were overrepresented in this highly selected cohort. The baseline peripheral repertoire was partially replaced by infused TIL clonotypes that later decayed.

In the case of this clone: What it recognizes is unknown.

Time point described: pre-treatment sample, taken before nivolumab and TIL therapy. Germline values: CDR1 SGHAT, CDR2 FQNNGV. The CDR3 length is 15 residues. The ends lost 4 bases at V and 5 bases at J; junction bases unmatched: 6. The input for sequencing was blood, taken at baseline. The source of this sequence is a person aged 25 to 85 with non-small cell lung cancer. The rearrangement joins TRBV11-2 to TRBJ2-2; 8 nucleotides match TRBD1. The CDR3 DNA sequence: TGTGCCAGCAGCTCCTGGACAGGGCCTACCGGGGAGCTGTTTTTT. This translates into CASSSWTGPTGELFF.